This TCR beta chain was recorded in a study of cytomegalovirus exposure and HLA in healthy donors (TCRdb year 2017). Broadly, across the study: The 670 or so repertoires of the first cohort and the roughly 120 validation repertoires were produced on the same platform, according to a later analysis. The study aimed to test whether signatures of past pathogen exposure could be identified by cataloging public T cell receptors. A separate validation cohort of roughly 120 different subjects was used in addition to the 666-subject first cohort. To predict cytomegalovirus infection status, the study brought together high-throughput TCR immunosequencing, statistical association of individual TCRs with disease status, and machine learning. Study-wide findings and limitations: A later analysis lacked HLA typing for the validation cohort, so it scored co-occurrence in that cohort across all 110 or so repertoires. It was suggested by the authors that the approach could potentially be generalized to other disease states and immunological phenotypes. Most TCR sequences were seen in very few donors, while some public TCRs were found in many individuals. The study gave a list of 150 to 200 TCR beta chains associated with cytomegalovirus. Three of the identified cytomegalovirus-associated TCR beta chains were confirmed in vitro to be specific for cytomegalovirus antigens. Cytomegalovirus status was reported to be diagnosed by the classifier with high specificity and sensitivity in both the original and validation cohorts. In a later analysis, TCRs clustered in the first cohort were found to also tend to co-occur in the roughly 130 validation repertoires, with about 94% of cluster scores above 0.

The CDR3 has 16 amino acids, counting the end cysteine and phenylalanine. Of the read, only the CDR3 DNA is kept; its 48 bases are in frame from base 1. The receptor library was made with the immunoSEQ multiplex PCR assay. In the paper's pipeline: A statistical classification framework was developed to diagnose cytomegalovirus status using the catalog of TCR beta chain sequences. As stored in TCRdb, this immuneACCESS dataset retains in-frame rearrangements with V and J assigned. A fraction of the clones does not appear; measured against another copy, unresolved V genes explain less than half of the discrepancy, and the remainder lacks a known reason. The DNA gave D and trimming, while V, J and clone size come from that table. For this sample the table gives approximately 150,000 clones, of which approximately 86% were detected only once. The ten largest make up roughly 9% of the sample. The donors were included in the validation cohort of over a hundred subjects, a group kept apart from the 666-subject first cohort.

For this clone: The target of this receptor is not known. Per-base quality was not reported, and no clone a single base away is much larger than it.

This clonotype was obtained from a man between 18 and 35 years old in good health and CMV-seropositive. The specimen was PBMCs. The chain uses TRBV21-1 and TRBJ1-5; TRBD1 is the table's D call and was not checked against the DNA. TRBV21-1 is given as a pseudogene. The DNA reads TGTGCCAGCAGCTTAATTCTGCAGGGGGAGTACCAGCCCCAGCATTTT. This translates into CASSLILQGEYQPQHF.